Sequencing of this T cell receptor beta chain was carried out in a study of T-cell reconstitution after alpha-beta-depleted transplantation in children. Study results and caveats: The main origin of T-cell counts and diversity one year after transplant was newly produced T cells. Expanded graft clones numbering several hundred reportedly gave rise to alpha-beta T cells about two months after transplant. In some patients, recipient T cells and intrathymic progenitors surviving conditioning explained high day-60 diversity.

Ten or more counts support this clonotype. Its matching antigen is unknown. The germline CDR1 and CDR2 sequences are KGHSH and LQKENI. There are 15 residues in the CDR3. V was shortened by 2 bases and J by 8 bases, with 13 bases between the two germline ends. Preparation of the TCRbeta library involved a method that used unique molecular identifiers. TCRdb reprocessed the PCR reads via MiXCR and lists one record per CDR3 protein. The sample has 700,000 to 850,000 distinct CDR3 sequences, about 16% seen once; the top ten hold approximately 5%. The chain employs TRBV18 and TRBJ1-6; D not certain. The starting material was PBMCs, mostly from graft donor cells, obtained 360 days after TCRalphabeta/CD19-depleted stem cell transplant. This TCR was sampled from a male patient aged 10 to 17 who had a stem cell transplant for acute lymphoblastic leukemia, so the T cells may come from the graft donor. CDR3 loop: CASSPNTGGHSPLHF. The CDR3 nucleotides read TGTGCCAGCTCACCAAACACGGGCGGTCATTCACCCCTCCACTTT.